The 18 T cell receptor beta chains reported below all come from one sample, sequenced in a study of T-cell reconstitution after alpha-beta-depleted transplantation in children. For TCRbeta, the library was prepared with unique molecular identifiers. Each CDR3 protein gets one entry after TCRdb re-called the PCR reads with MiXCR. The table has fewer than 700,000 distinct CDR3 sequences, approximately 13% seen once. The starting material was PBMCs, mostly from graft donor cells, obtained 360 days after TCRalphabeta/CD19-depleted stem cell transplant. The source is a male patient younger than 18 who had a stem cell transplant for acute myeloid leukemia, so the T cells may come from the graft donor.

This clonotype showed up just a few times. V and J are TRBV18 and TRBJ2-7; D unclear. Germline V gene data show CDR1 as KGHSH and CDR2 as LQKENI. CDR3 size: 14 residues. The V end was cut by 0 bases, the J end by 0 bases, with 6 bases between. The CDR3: CASSPPYDSYEQYF. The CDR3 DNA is TGTGCCAGCTCACCACCCTATGACTCCTACGAGCAGTACTTC.

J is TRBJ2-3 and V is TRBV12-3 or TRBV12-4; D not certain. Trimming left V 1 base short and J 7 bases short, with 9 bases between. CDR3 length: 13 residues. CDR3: CASSLVVVHTQYF. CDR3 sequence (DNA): TGTGCCAGCAGTTTAGTAGTTGTACATACGCAGTATTTT.

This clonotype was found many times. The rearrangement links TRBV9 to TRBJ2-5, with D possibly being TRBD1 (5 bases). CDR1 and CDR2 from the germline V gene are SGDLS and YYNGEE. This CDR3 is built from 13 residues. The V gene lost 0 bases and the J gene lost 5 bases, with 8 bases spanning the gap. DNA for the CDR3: TGTGCCAGCAGCGTAGGGGGCCTGGAGACCCAGTACTTC. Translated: CASSVGGLETQYF.

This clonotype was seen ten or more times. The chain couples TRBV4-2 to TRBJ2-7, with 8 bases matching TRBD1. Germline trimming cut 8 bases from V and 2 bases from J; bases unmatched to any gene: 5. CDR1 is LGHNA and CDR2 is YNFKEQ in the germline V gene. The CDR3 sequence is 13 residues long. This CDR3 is CASGGTGAYEQYF. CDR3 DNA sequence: TGTGCCAGCGGAGGGACAGGCGCCTACGAGCAGTACTTC.

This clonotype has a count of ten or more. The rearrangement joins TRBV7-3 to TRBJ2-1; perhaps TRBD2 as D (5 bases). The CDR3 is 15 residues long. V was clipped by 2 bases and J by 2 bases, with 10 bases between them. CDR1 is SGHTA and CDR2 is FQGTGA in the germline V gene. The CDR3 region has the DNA TGTGCCAGCAGCTTACTAGCTAGCCCCTACAATGAGCAGTTCTTC. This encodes CASSLLASPYNEQFF.

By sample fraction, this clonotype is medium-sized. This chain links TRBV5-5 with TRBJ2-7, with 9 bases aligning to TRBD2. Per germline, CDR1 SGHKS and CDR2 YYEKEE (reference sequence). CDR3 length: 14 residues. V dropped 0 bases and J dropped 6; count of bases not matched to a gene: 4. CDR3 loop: CASSLVAGVAEQYF. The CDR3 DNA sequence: TGTGCCAGCAGCTTGGTAGCGGGAGTCGCCGAGCAGTACTTC.

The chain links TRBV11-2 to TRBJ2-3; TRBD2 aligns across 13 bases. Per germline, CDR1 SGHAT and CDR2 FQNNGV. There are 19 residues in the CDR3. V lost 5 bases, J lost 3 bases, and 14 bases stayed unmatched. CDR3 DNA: TGTGCCAGCAGCCCACGATGGACTAGCGGGAGATCTGGGACAGATACGCAGTATTTT. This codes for CASSPRWTSGRSGTDTQYF.

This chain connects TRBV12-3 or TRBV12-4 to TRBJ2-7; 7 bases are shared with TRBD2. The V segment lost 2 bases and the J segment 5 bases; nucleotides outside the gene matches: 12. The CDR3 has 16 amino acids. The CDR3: CASSLWLGGRANEQYF. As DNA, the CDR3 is TGTGCCAGCAGTTTATGGTTGGGGGGGAGGGCCAACGAGCAGTACTTC.

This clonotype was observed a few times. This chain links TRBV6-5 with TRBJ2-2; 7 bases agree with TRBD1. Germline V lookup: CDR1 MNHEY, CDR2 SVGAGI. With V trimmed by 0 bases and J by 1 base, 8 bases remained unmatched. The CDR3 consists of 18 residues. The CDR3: CASSYSLGQPRNTGELFF. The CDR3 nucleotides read TGTGCCAGCAGTTACTCTTTGGGACAGCCTCGGAACACCGGGGAGCTGTTTTTT.

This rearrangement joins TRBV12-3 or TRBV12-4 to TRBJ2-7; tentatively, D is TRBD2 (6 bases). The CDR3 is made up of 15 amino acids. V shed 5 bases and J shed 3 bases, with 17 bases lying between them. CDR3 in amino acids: CASSTIGRGIYEQYF. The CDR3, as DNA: TGTGCCAGCAGTACAATCGGGAGAGGGATCTACGAGCAGTACTTC.

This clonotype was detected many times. The CDR3 loop reads CASSAGYSYEQYF. The CDR3 nucleotides read TGTGCCAGCAGCGCAGGGTACTCCTACGAGCAGTACTTC. The chain combines TRBV9 with TRBJ2-7; a possible D gene is TRBD1 (5 bases). Germline V gene sequence: CDR1 SGDLS, CDR2 YYNGEE. This CDR3 has 13 residues. Trimming cost V 3 bases and J 0 bases, with 7 bases left between them.

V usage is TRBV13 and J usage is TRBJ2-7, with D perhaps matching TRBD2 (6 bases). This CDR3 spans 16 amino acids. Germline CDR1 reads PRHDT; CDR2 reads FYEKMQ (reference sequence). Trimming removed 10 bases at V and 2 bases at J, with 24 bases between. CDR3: CATTGPWLARTYEQYF. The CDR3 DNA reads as TGTGCCACCACCGGACCCTGGCTAGCGCGTACCTACGAGCAGTACTTC. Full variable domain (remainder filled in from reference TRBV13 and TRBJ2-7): AAGVIQSPRHLIKEKRETATLKCYPIPRHDTVYWYQQGPGQDPQFLISFYEKMQSDKGSIPDRFSAQQFSDYHSELNMSSLELGDSALYFCATTGPWLARTYEQYFGPGTRLTVT.

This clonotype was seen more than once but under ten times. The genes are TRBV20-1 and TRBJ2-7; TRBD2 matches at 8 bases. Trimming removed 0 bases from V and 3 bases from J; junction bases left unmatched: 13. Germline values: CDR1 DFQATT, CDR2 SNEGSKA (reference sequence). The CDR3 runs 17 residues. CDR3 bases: TGCAGTGCTAGAGATCTTAGGACTAGCTTTGTAAACTACGAGCAGTACTTC. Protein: CSARDLRTSFVNYEQYF.

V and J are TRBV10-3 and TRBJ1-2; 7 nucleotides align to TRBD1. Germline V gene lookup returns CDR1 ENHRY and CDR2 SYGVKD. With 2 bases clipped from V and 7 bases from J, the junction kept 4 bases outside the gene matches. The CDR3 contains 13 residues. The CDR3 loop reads CAISETGESGYTF. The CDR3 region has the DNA TGTGCCATCAGTGAGACAGGGGAGTCTGGCTACACCTTC.

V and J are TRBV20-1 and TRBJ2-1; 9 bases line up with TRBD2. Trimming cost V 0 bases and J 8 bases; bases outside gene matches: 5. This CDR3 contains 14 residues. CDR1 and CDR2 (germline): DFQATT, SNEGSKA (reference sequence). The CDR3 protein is CSARDSLAGYEQFF. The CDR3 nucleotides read TGCAGTGCTAGAGATAGTCTAGCGGGGTATGAGCAGTTCTTC.

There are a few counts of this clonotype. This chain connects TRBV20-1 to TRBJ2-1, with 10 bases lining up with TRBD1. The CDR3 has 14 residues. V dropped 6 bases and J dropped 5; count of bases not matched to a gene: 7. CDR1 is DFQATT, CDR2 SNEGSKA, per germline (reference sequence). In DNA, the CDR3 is TGCAGTGCCCTGACGGGACAGGGGCACAATGAGCAGTTCTTC. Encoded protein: CSALTGQGHNEQFF.

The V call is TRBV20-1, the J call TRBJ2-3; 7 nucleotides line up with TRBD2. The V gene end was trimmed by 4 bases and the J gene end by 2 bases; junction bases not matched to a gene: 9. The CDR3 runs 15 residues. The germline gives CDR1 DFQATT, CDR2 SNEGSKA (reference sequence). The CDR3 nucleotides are TGCAGTGCTACACCCGCGGGACTACTCACAGATACGCAGTATTTT. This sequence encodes CSATPAGLLTDTQYF.

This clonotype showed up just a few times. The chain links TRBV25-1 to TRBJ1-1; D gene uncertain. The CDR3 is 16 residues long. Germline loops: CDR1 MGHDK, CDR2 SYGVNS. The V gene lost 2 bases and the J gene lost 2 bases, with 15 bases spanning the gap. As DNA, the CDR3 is TGTGCCAGCAGTGAAGTTTTACTCGAACCAAACACTGAAGCTTTCTTT. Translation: CASSEVLLEPNTEAFF.